The TCR beta chain described here comes from a study of spatial heterogeneity in lung cancer. About the study: Every unique TCR and UMI combination, on average, appeared more than ten times in raw reads.

The CDR3 has 13 residues. Germline assignment: CDR1 DFQATT and CDR2 SNEGSKA (reference sequence). The trim removed 6 bases at V and 5 bases at J, leaving 7 bases unmatched. TCRdb re-called the 5' RACE reads with MiXCR, one entry per CDR3 protein. The sample includes around 89,000 distinct CDR3 sequences, 10% to 15% of them seen just once. Described time point: sample taken at primary tumor resection. Tumor, nontumor lung or frozen PBMC supplied whole RNA, sequenced without sorting. The chain links TRBV20-1 to TRBJ1-1; TRBD1 agrees at 9 bases. The TCR sequence derives from a male donor with early-stage non-small cell lung cancer. Sequenced here: PBMCs, sampled at surgery. CDR3 amino acids: CSAQQGAVTEAFF. CDR3 sequence (DNA): TGCAGTGCGCAACAGGGGGCGGTGACTGAAGCTTTCTTT.